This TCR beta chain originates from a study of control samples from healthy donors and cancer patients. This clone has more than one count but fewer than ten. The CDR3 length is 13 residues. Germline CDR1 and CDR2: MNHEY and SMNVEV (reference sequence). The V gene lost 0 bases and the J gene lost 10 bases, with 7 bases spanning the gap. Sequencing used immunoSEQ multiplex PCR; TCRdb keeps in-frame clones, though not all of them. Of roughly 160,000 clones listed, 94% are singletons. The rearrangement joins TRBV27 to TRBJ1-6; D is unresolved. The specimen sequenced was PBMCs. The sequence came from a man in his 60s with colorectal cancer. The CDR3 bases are TGTGCCAGCAGTTTATCGCTGTGGTCACCCCTCCACTTT. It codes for CASSLSLWSPLHF.